The clone carrying this TCR beta chain was recorded a few times. Authors' analysis steps: Nucleated cell number was recorded as an estimate derived from reference gene primer amplification. Assay used: immunoSEQ multiplex PCR; TCRdb lists only in-frame clones, some missing. The V and J calls and clone size come from that table; D and trimming were worked out from the DNA. The table has 120,000 to 150,000 clones, about four fifths seen once. The data were obtained in a study of blood T cell repertoires in COVID-19. Across the whole study: T cells, B-cell-depleted T cells, or PBMCs provided the cDNA or gDNA that served as material.

The CDR3 covers 15 residues. The germline V gene encodes CDR1 LGHNT and CDR2 FRNRAP. V lost 4 bases and J 1 base, leaving 13 bases between the germline ends. The rearrangement uses TRBV12-5 and TRBJ2-5, with D possibly matching TRBD2 (5 bases). The sequence was collected from a human donor with acute or convalescent COVID-19. The donor label of this sample is uncertain. Source material: peripheral blood. CDR3 sequence reads: CASGSGISAQETQYF. The CDR3 DNA follows: TGTGCTAGTGGTTCCGGGATTTCAGCCCAAGAGACCCAGTACTTC.